What follows are 5 T cell receptor beta chains derived from one specimen sequenced in a study of cytomegalovirus exposure and HLA in healthy donors. A multiplex PCR was run with 60 Vbeta primers and 13 Jbeta primers. This table comes from immunoSEQ multiplex PCR, and its TCRdb copy is limited to in-frame clones, with some not included. The sample shows 100,000 or so clones, over 60% of them seen only once. The sample was PBMCs. These receptors came from a female donor in good health and CMV-seropositive.

This sequence joins TRBV7-9 and TRBJ1-2; no clear D. The germline CDR1 and CDR2 sequences are SEHNR and FQNEAQ (reference sequence). V was trimmed by 3 bases and J by 2 bases, leaving 13 bases between them. The CDR3 has 15 amino acids. The CDR3 is CASSFAPGRNYGYTF. CDR3 DNA: TGTGCCAGCAGCTTCGCCCCCGGCAGGAACTATGGCTACACCTTC.

The gene calls are TRBV21-1 and TRBJ2-7; the table's D call of TRBD1 was not tested on the DNA. TRBV21-1 is a listed pseudogene. CDR3 length: 16 residues. The CDR3 DNA reads TGTGCCAGCAGCAATGACCGGGACAGATGCTGGAACGAGCAGTACTTC. Protein product: CASSNDRDRCWNEQYF.

The chain carries TRBV10-3 and TRBJ1-1, with D maybe TRBD1 (6 bases). Trimming shortened V by 4 bases and J by 0 bases, and 15 bases separated the two germline ends. This CDR3 spans 16 amino acids. Germline V CDR1 and CDR2: ENHRY, SYGVKD. The CDR3 DNA reads TGTGCCATCAGTGGATCGGACAGCAGCTTGAACACTGAAGCTTTCTTT. Amino acids: CAISGSDSSLNTEAFF.

This chain uses TRBV4-3 with TRBJ2-7; D gene unclear. V was cut by 0 bases and J by 9 bases, with 12 bases left in between. Germline V gene lookup returns CDR1 LGHNA and CDR2 YSLEER. The CDR3 is made up of 13 amino acids. The CDR3 DNA follows: TGCGCCAGCAGCCAAGATAGGAACCGGGTGCAGTACTTC. As protein: CASSQDRNRVQYF.

The V gene is TRBV7-9, the J gene TRBJ2-2; D is perhaps TRBD2 (5 bases). This CDR3 comprises 16 residues. Between the trimmed V and J ends, which lost 5 bases and 2 bases, there was a span of 15 bases. The germline CDR1 and CDR2 sequences are SEHNR and FQNEAQ (reference sequence). The CDR3 sequence is CASSHSVGGNTGELFF. In DNA form, the CDR3 reads TGTGCCAGCAGCCACTCCGTAGGAGGAAACACCGGGGAGCTGTTTTTT. Together with reference TRBV7-9 and TRBJ2-2, the CDR3 gives the full variable domain: DTGVSQNPRHKITKRGQNVTFRCDPISEHNRLYWYRQTLGQGPEFLTYFQNEAQLEKSRLLSDRFSAERPKGSFSTLEIQRTEQGDSAMYLCASSHSVGGNTGELFFGEGSRLTVL.